This entry lists 12 T cell receptor beta chains sequenced from one sample in a study of metastatic and nonmetastatic thyroid tumors. No patient had received any treatment before thyroid surgery. Using MiXCR, TCRdb re-called clones from the PCR reads. The profile shows some 29,000 clones, 15% to 20% of them singletons. Sequencing was done on a sample of blood. These receptor sequences come from a female donor with papillary thyroid cancer or a benign thyroid nodule (not recorded which). Some clones in this sample may be carry-over from other donors' samples.

In its sample, this clone was seen many times. The chain has TRBV11-1 and TRBJ1-5; TRBD1 matches 11 bases. The CDR3 is 17 residues long. From germline, CDR1 is SGHAT and CDR2 FQDESV (reference sequence). Trimming cost V 1 base and J 10 bases; bases outside gene matches: 12. CDR3 nucleotides: TGTGCCAGCAGCTTAGGGGCCGGGACAGGGGGTTGGCATCCCCAGCATTTT. As protein: CASSLGAGTGGWHPQHF.

The chain has TRBV9 and TRBJ1-1; 12 bases agree with TRBD1. Trimming at V came to 3 bases and at J to 7 bases, leaving 7 bases not matched to a gene. The CDR3 is made up of 15 amino acids. Germline assignment: CDR1 SGDLS and CDR2 YYNGEE. Here the CDR3 DNA reads TGTGCCAGCAGCGCGGGGACAGGGGGCGGCCATGAAGCTTTCTTT. This encodes CASSAGTGGGHEAFF.

Ten or more counts support this clone. The V gene is TRBV19, the J gene TRBJ2-7, with TRBD1 matching over 11 bases. CDR3 length: 13 amino acids. The germline CDR1 and CDR2 sequences are LNHDA and SQIVND (reference sequence). V gave up 5 bases and J gave up 3 bases; unmatched junction bases: 0. This CDR3 reads CASSGTGGYEQYF. As DNA, the CDR3 is TGTGCCAGTAGTGGGACAGGGGGCTACGAGCAGTACTTC.

This clone was detected many times. This chain uses TRBV12-3 or TRBV12-4 with TRBJ2-2; D gene ambiguous. The CDR3 contains 15 residues. V lost 2 bases and J 1 base, leaving 8 bases between the germline ends. CDR3 amino acids: CASSLRSLNTGELFF. The CDR3 nucleotides read TGTGCCAGCAGTTTAAGGTCCTTGAACACCGGGGAGCTGTTTTTT.

This clone was counted ten times or more. The chain has TRBV19 and TRBJ1-5; D might be TRBD1 (5 bases). The CDR3 is made up of 14 amino acids. Trimming took 4 bases from V and 5 from J, leaving 12 bases between them. Germline loops: CDR1 LNHDA, CDR2 SQIVND (reference sequence). CDR3: CASSTPGTYQPQHF. The CDR3 DNA sequence: TGTGCCAGTAGTACCCCCGGGACTTATCAGCCCCAGCATTTT. Combining the CDR3 with reference TRBV19 and TRBJ1-5 gives the whole variable domain DGGITQSPKYLFRKEGQNVTLSCEQNLNHDAMYWYRQDPGQGLRLIYYSQIVNDFQKGDIAEGYSVSREKKESFPLTVTSAQKNPTAFYLCASSTPGTYQPQHFGDGTRLSIL.

The chain combines TRBV2 with TRBJ1-5; D is unresolved. Germline CDR1 and CDR2: SNHLY and FYNNEI. This CDR3 has 16 residues. Trimming shortened V by 0 bases and J by 11 bases, and 20 bases separated the two germline ends. CDR3 sequence reads: CASSEAMGIFAVAQHF. DNA for the CDR3: TGTGCCAGCAGTGAAGCGATGGGGATCTTCGCGGTGGCCCAGCATTTT.

Ten or more counts support this clone. This sequence may be a read error, since a much larger clone differs from it by one base. The CDR3 end shows no conserved phenylalanine or tryptophan, and so a read error is likely. DNA of the CDR3: TGTGCCAGCAGCTTAATGAACGGGGAGCTGTTTTTA. Protein sequence: CASSLMNGELFL. The chain is built from TRBV7-3 and TRBJ2-2; the D is unclear. CDR1 and CDR2 (germline): SGHTA, FQGTGA. CDR3 size: 12 residues. The germline V and J ends were trimmed by 1 base and 7 bases, with 4 bases remaining between them.

This clone was observed at least ten times. The chain has TRBV19 and TRBJ2-1, with 11 bases lining up with TRBD2. From germline, CDR1 is LNHDA and CDR2 SQIVND (reference sequence). Unmatched junction bases numbered 7, after V lost 4 bases and J lost 8 bases. This CDR3 contains 15 residues. Here the CDR3 reads CASSTSSGRADEQFF. CDR3 coding DNA: TGTGCCAGTAGTACGAGTAGCGGGAGGGCGGATGAGCAGTTCTTC.

There are many counts of this clone. This chain links TRBV25-1 with TRBJ2-2; D gene unclear. Germline V gene data show CDR1 as MGHDK and CDR2 as SYGVNS. The CDR3 contains 14 residues. Trimming stripped 1 base from V and 4 bases from J, with 7 bases between. The DNA for the CDR3 is TGTGCCAGCAGTGAATCTCACCGCACCGGGGAGCTGTTTTTT. Translation: CASSESHRTGELFF.

The table lists this clone with many counts. The chain employs TRBV7-6 and TRBJ2-1; 8 nucleotides match TRBD2. The length of the CDR3 is 17 residues. Losses at the gene ends were 3 bases for V and 4 bases for J; bases not matched to a gene: 11. Germline-derived CDR1 and CDR2 are SGHVS and FNYEAQ. The CDR3 DNA is TGTGCCAGCAGCTTGGCTCTGGCGGGAGGTCTTTACAATGAGCAGTTCTTC. It is translated as CASSLALAGGLYNEQFF.

This clone was seen many times. The chain employs TRBV27 and TRBJ2-7; tentatively, D is TRBD2 (7 bases). The CDR3 loop spans 15 amino acids. Looked up from germline, CDR1 is MNHEY and CDR2 is SMNVEV (reference sequence). V was shortened by 8 bases and J by 0 bases, with 17 bases between the two germline ends. The CDR3 here is CASRQGGESSYEQYF. CDR3 nucleotide sequence: TGTGCCAGCCGGCAAGGGGGGGAGAGCTCCTACGAGCAGTACTTC.

Remarks on this clone: It is likely a read error, because the conserved phenylalanine at the end of the CDR3 is missing. The limits of the CDR3 on the DNA are not certain, so only TCRdb's listed CDR3 is given. The chain recombines TRBV11-2 with TRBJ2-5; the table's D call of TRBD1 was not tested on the DNA. Germline CDR1 reads SGHAT; CDR2 reads FQNNGV. The CDR3 is 15 amino acids in total, end residues counted. The CDR3 loop is CASTHPGTAQETHYL.